This TCR beta chain comes out of a study of CD8+ T cells in alopecia areata. Looking at the study overall: Patients in the treated group were given tofacitinib by mouth, 5 to 10 mg twice a day. For 6 to 18 months, tofacitinib was taken, and 6 months off drug followed. General study results and limits: Elevated clonality characterized lesional scalp relative to normal scalp, particularly in alopecia totalis/universalis.

Treatment meaning: oral pan-JAK inhibitor, 5-10 mg twice daily. Those with alopecia areata gave lesional scalp punch biopsies and peripheral blood. About this clone itself: The antigen is not known.

In each case, RNA was isolated and then reverse transcribed into cDNA as the sequencing template. Here immunoSEQ multiplex PCR was the method, and the copy in TCRdb shows in-frame clones only, minus some. The data contain 150,000 to 200,000 clones, about 60% of them singletons. V lost 0 bases and J 6 bases, leaving 14 bases between the germline ends. Looked up from germline, CDR1 is MNHEY and CDR2 is SVGAGI. CDR3 length: 15 amino acids. The chain couples TRBV6-5 to TRBJ1-2; tentatively, D is TRBD1 (6 bases). This TCR derives from a human donor with alopecia areata. The sequences come from CD8+ T cells sorted from blood, collected at week 24, from a patient treated with tofacitinib. The CDR3 coding sequence is TGTGCCAGCAGTTACTCTTGGGGGACAACCGATGGCTACACCTTC. Its translation is CASSYSWGTTDGYTF.